The 19 T cell receptor beta chains reported below all come from one sample, sequenced in a study of cytomegalovirus exposure and HLA in healthy donors. The PCR made use of 60 Vbeta and 13 Jbeta primers. Here immunoSEQ multiplex PCR was the method, and the copy in TCRdb shows in-frame clones only, minus some. This repertoire shows roughly 110,000 clones, over 70% found once; its top ten account for around 2.4%. The sample taken for sequencing was PBMCs. The origin of the receptors is a man aged 25-45 years in good health and CMV-seronegative.

This chain joins TRBV6-4 and TRBJ1-1; D perhaps matches TRBD1 (6 bases). The CDR3 covers 16 residues. From germline, CDR1 is MRHNA and CDR2 SNTAGT. The V gene lost 0 bases and the J gene lost 8 bases, with 19 bases spanning the gap. The CDR3 nucleotides are TGTGCCAGCAGTGACTCGCCGGACAGTGGTTATCGGGAAGCTTTCTTT. Amino acids: CASSDSPDSGYREAFF.

The chain employs TRBV29-1 and TRBJ2-5, with 8 bases matching TRBD2. In germline, CDR1 is SQVTM, CDR2 ANQGSEA. The CDR3 contains 12 residues. Losses at the gene ends were 4 bases for V and 3 bases for J; bases not matched to a gene: 1. As DNA, the CDR3 is TGCAGCGTTGCGGGGGGGGAAGAGACCCAGTACTTC. This gives the protein CSVAGGEETQYF.

V is TRBV9 and J is TRBJ2-2, with D perhaps TRBD1 (6 bases). The CDR3 covers 14 residues. The V gene lost 7 bases and the J gene lost 0 bases, with 10 bases spanning the gap. Germline V gene data show CDR1 as SGDLS and CDR2 as YYNGEE. In DNA, the CDR3 is TGTGCCAGCTCGACAGGTACGAACACCGGGGAGCTGTTTTTT. Its protein product is CASSTGTNTGELFF.

The chain has TRBV18 and TRBJ2-1; maybe TRBD2 (5 bases). CDR1 KGHSH and CDR2 LQKENI come from the germline V gene. The CDR3 is 14 residues long. Trimming cost V 0 bases and J 10 bases, with 13 bases left between them. Here the CDR3 reads CASSPPDSSWEQFF. DNA of the CDR3: TGTGCCAGCTCACCACCGGACTCTTCGTGGGAGCAGTTCTTC.

V is TRBV5-8 and J is TRBJ2-1; 9 nucleotides line up with TRBD2. CDR1 is SGHTS and CDR2 is YDEGEE in the germline V gene. After removal of 2 bases from V and 7 bases from J, the junction contained 7 bases not matched to a gene. CDR3 length: 15 residues. The CDR3 nucleotides read TGTGCCAGCAGCTTAGGCGGGAGGGCCGCGAATGAGCAGTTCTTC. Encoded protein: CASSLGGRAANEQFF.

This chain links TRBV7-8 with TRBJ2-7, with D possibly matching TRBD2 (6 bases). The V and J ends lost 6 bases and 2 bases respectively, with 20 bases between them. Germline CDR1 and CDR2: SGHVS and FQNEAQ. The CDR3 runs 16 residues. In DNA, the CDR3 is TGTGCCAGCAGTCCCCTCGGGATAGCGGAGGCCTACGAGCAGTACTTC. It translates to CASSPLGIAEAYEQYF.

The CDR3 nucleotides read TGCGCCAGCAGCATCCGGGACACAACTAACTATGGCTACACCTTC. Amino acid sequence: CASSIRDTTNYGYTF. The V call is TRBV5-1, the J call TRBJ1-2; a weak D match, TRBD1 (6 bases). Germline CDR1 SGHRS, CDR2 YFSETQ. The CDR3 is 15 amino acids. V was trimmed by 4 bases and J by 0 bases, leaving 13 bases between them.

Only one count was recorded for this clone. This chain connects TRBV15 to TRBJ2-7; the D is unclear. Trimming removed 1 base from V and 6 bases from J, with 16 bases in between. The CDR3 extends over 15 amino acids. Looked up from germline, CDR1 is LNHNV and CDR2 is YYDKDF (reference sequence). As DNA, the CDR3 is TGTGCCACCAGCAGAGTAGCATCCCCTACGGGCGAGCAGTACTTC. It encodes CATSRVASPTGEQYF.

The rearrangement joins TRBV27 to TRBJ2-7; D is perhaps TRBD1 (6 bases). Trimming removed 8 bases from V and 0 bases from J, with 11 bases in between. Germline-derived CDR1 and CDR2 are MNHEY and SMNVEV (reference sequence). The CDR3 totals 13 residues. CDR3 in amino acids: CASGQGTSYEQYF. CDR3 sequence (DNA): TGTGCCAGCGGCCAGGGGACCTCCTACGAGCAGTACTTC.

This clone was found once. The chain is built from TRBV7-9 and TRBJ2-5; 13 bases map to TRBD2. The length of the CDR3 is 16 residues. V was pared by 5 bases and J by 6 bases, with 9 bases of the junction left unmatched. The germline V gene encodes CDR1 SEHNR and CDR2 FQNEAQ (reference sequence). The CDR3 region is CASSPEGLAGLKTQYF. CDR3 nucleotide sequence: TGTGCCAGCAGCCCCGAGGGACTAGCGGGGTTAAAGACCCAGTACTTC.

The V call is TRBV30, the J call TRBJ2-7; 9 positions match TRBD1. With V trimmed by 3 bases and J by 5 bases, 8 bases remained unmatched. Looked up from germline, CDR1 is GTSNPN and CDR2 is SVGIG (reference sequence). The CDR3 runs 14 residues. The DNA of the CDR3 is TGTGCCTGGAGCGCTTCCGGGACAGGGCACGAGCAGTACTTC. Translation gives CAWSASGTGHEQYF.

J is TRBJ2-1 and V is TRBV7-3; TRBD1 might be the D (6 bases). Germline V gives CDR1 SGHTA, CDR2 FQGTGA. The CDR3 has 14 residues. Trimming shortened V by 2 bases and J by 9 bases, and 14 bases separated the two germline ends. CDR3 sequence: CASSLGTPNPEQFF. The DNA for the CDR3 is TGTGCCAGCAGCTTAGGGACACCCAACCCTGAGCAGTTCTTC.

The chain links TRBV10-3 to TRBJ2-7; TRBD2 aligns across 9 bases. The CDR3 sequence is 13 residues long. The V segment lost 6 bases and the J segment 7 bases; nucleotides outside the gene matches: 7. The germline gives CDR1 ENHRY, CDR2 SYGVKD. The CDR3 DNA sequence: TGTGCCATCAGCATAGCGGGAGTGGAGGAGCAGTACTTC. Protein product: CAISIAGVEEQYF.

The CDR3 DNA is TGTGCCAGCAGTTTTTTCGGCTACAATGAGCAGTTCTTC. Translation: CASSFFGYNEQFF. This chain connects TRBV27 to TRBJ2-1; no definite D call. Trimming cost V 3 bases and J 3 bases, with 6 bases left between them. Germline V lookup: CDR1 MNHEY, CDR2 SMNVEV (reference sequence). This CDR3 has 13 residues.

The chain links TRBV19 to TRBJ1-6; TRBD1 aligns across 8 bases. Germline V gene data show CDR1 as LNHDA and CDR2 as SQIVND (reference sequence). Germline trimming cut 6 bases from V and 6 bases from J; bases unmatched to any gene: 4. The CDR3 totals 14 residues. Here the CDR3 reads CASRVQGGNSPLHF. The CDR3 DNA follows: TGTGCCAGTAGAGTACAGGGGGGTAATTCACCCCTCCACTTT.

The V gene is TRBV7-3, the J gene TRBJ2-1, with unresolved D. Trimming stripped 5 bases from V and 4 bases from J, with 9 bases between. The germline V gene encodes CDR1 SGHTA and CDR2 FQGTGA. This CDR3 has 13 residues. The CDR3 is CASSPGSYNEQFF. CDR3 DNA sequence: TGTGCCAGCAGCCCCGGGTCGTACAATGAGCAGTTCTTC.

V and J are TRBV28 and TRBJ2-7; D might be TRBD2 (5 bases). This CDR3 spans 17 amino acids. CDR1 MDHEN and CDR2 SYDVKM come from the germline V gene. Trimming cost V 5 bases and J 6 bases, with 26 bases left between them. The CDR3: CASSPTFSDGPGPEQYF. The CDR3 region has the DNA TGTGCCAGCAGTCCGACCTTTAGCGATGGTCCCGGACCCGAGCAGTACTTC.

In regard to this clone: Sequence at one end of the junction differs from germline and may be a read error. The chain recombines TRBV6-5 with TRBJ2-3; TRBD2 matches 7 bases. The CDR3 totals 16 residues. From germline, CDR1 is MNHEY and CDR2 SVGAGI. CDR3 DNA: TGTGCCAGCAGCTACTCCGGGCAGGGAGCGGGGGATACGCAGTATTTT. Protein sequence: CASSYSGQGAGDTQYF.

The chain is built from TRBV15 and TRBJ1-4, with TRBD1 as a possible D gene (5 bases). The length of the CDR3 is 15 residues. Germline-derived CDR1 and CDR2 are LNHNV and YYDKDF (reference sequence). V shed 0 bases and J shed 3 bases, with 8 bases lying between them. CDR3 region: CATSREQGANEKLFF. DNA of the CDR3: TGTGCCACCAGCAGAGAGCAAGGGGCTAATGAAAAACTGTTTTTT. Full variable domain (remainder filled in from reference TRBV15 and TRBJ1-4): DAMVIQNPRYQVTQFGKPVTLSCSQTLNHNVMYWYQQKSSQAPKLLFHYYDKDFNNEADTPDNFQSRRPNTSFCFLDIRSPGLGDTAMYLCATSREQGANEKLFFGSGTQLSVL.